A selection of T cell receptor beta chains follows, all from one sample in a study of post-analysis software for immune sequencing data. TCRdb reanalysed the PCR reads using MiXCR and keeps one entry per CDR3 protein. The repertoire holds hundreds of thousands of distinct CDR3 sequences, with 25% to 30% as singletons. Input material: blood. All receptors come from a girl aged 10 to 17 with multiple sclerosis. CDR3s include the opening cysteine and the closing phenylalanine or tryptophan. A D gene is named only where the DNA matches it firmly. Where a row states a size, it is once, few, many or the class of an expanded clone; other rows omit it.

len: 14; j_gene: TRBJ2-4; d_gene: NA; v_gene: TRBV20-1; abundance: NA; CDR3aa: CSARGGKGRVIQYF; CDR3nt: TGCAGTGCTAGGGGCGGTAAGGGGCGGGTCATTCAGTACTTC
len: 17; j_gene: TRBJ2-6; d_gene: NA; v_gene: TRBV28; abundance: NA; CDR3aa: CASSLWESGSGANVLTF; CDR3nt: TGTGCCAGCAGTTTATGGGAATCGGGTAGTGGGGCCAACGTCCTGACTTTC
len: 16; j_gene: TRBJ2-5; d_gene: TRBD1; v_gene: TRBV6-2/TRBV6-3; abundance: many; CDR3aa: CASSKSRDRGQETQYF; CDR3nt: TGTGCCAGCAGTAAGTCTCGGGACAGGGGACAAGAGACCCAGTACTTC
len: 15; j_gene: TRBJ1-5; d_gene: NA; v_gene: TRBV5-6; abundance: NA; CDR3aa: CASSFGQTSNQPQHF; CDR3nt: TGTGCCAGCAGCTTTGGACAAACGAGCAATCAGCCCCAGCATTTT
len: 20; j_gene: TRBJ2-1; d_gene: TRBD2; v_gene: TRBV6-4; abundance: NA; CDR3aa: CASSDSAGSGTSGSGYEQFF; CDR3nt: TGTGCCAGCAGTGACTCGGCCGGATCCGGGACTAGCGGGAGTGGCTATGAGCAGTTCTTC
len: 16; j_gene: TRBJ1-6; d_gene: TRBD1; v_gene: TRBV20-1; abundance: NA; CDR3aa: CSAKRPGTGKNSPLHF; CDR3nt: TGCAGTGCTAAGAGGCCCGGGACAGGGAAAAATTCACCCCTCCACTTT
len: 13; j_gene: TRBJ2-3; d_gene: NA; v_gene: TRBV20-1; abundance: NA; CDR3aa: CSALLGMGDTQYF; CDR3nt: TGCAGTGCCCTCCTCGGGATGGGGGATACGCAGTATTTT
len: 16; j_gene: TRBJ2-7; d_gene: TRBD2; v_gene: TRBV6-5; abundance: NA; CDR3aa: CASRRLAGDSSYEQYF; CDR3nt: TGTGCCAGCAGACGACTAGCGGGAGACTCTTCCTACGAGCAGTACTTC
len: 12; j_gene: TRBJ2-1; d_gene: NA; v_gene: TRBV6-6; abundance: NA; CDR3aa: CASSYRGETQFF; CDR3nt: TGTGCCAGCAGTTACAGGGGAGAGACCCAGTTCTTC
len: 14; j_gene: TRBJ2-1; d_gene: NA; v_gene: TRBV20-1; abundance: few; CDR3aa: CSAHGVSSYNEQFF; CDR3nt: TGCAGTGCCCACGGGGTGAGCTCCTACAATGAGCAGTTCTTC
len: 18; j_gene: TRBJ1-5; d_gene: NA; v_gene: TRBV12-3/TRBV12-4; abundance: NA; CDR3aa: CASKLRGRGLIGNQPQHF; CDR3nt: TGTGCCAGCAAACTGCGTGGCAGGGGTTTAATTGGCAATCAGCCCCAGCATTTT
len: 13; j_gene: TRBJ2-5; d_gene: NA; v_gene: TRBV7-2; abundance: NA; CDR3aa: CASRYGSGETQYF; CDR3nt: TGTGCCAGCAGATATGGGTCTGGAGAGACCCAGTACTTC
len: 13; j_gene: TRBJ2-1; d_gene: NA; v_gene: TRBV4-1; abundance: NA; CDR3aa: CASSQVSWDEQFF; CDR3nt: TGCGCCAGCAGCCAAGTCAGTTGGGACGAGCAGTTCTTC
len: 11; j_gene: TRBJ2-3; d_gene: NA; v_gene: TRBV7-2; abundance: NA; CDR3aa: CASSLPVPEYF; CDR3nt: TGTGCCAGCAGCCTCCCGGTCCCCGAGTATTTT
len: 15; j_gene: TRBJ2-7; d_gene: TRBD2; v_gene: TRBV12-3/TRBV12-4; abundance: many; CDR3aa: CASSLSGGPSYEQYF; CDR3nt: TGCGCCAGCAGCTTGTCGGGAGGGCCATCCTACGAGCAGTACTTC
len: 15; j_gene: TRBJ2-6; d_gene: TRBD1; v_gene: TRBV29-1; abundance: few; CDR3aa: CSVGGQGSGANVLTF; CDR3nt: TGCAGCGTCGGGGGACAGGGAAGTGGGGCCAACGTCCTGACTTTC
len: 14; j_gene: TRBJ2-1; d_gene: TRBD2; v_gene: TRBV3-1; abundance: few; CDR3aa: CASTNGLARNEQFF; CDR3nt: TGTGCCAGCACTAACGGACTAGCAAGGAATGAGCAGTTCTTC
len: 15; j_gene: TRBJ2-3; d_gene: TRBD1; v_gene: TRBV5-1; abundance: NA; CDR3aa: CASGTRDSSTDTQYF; CDR3nt: TGCGCCAGCGGCACCCGGGACAGTAGCACAGATACGCAGTATTTT